The 19 T cell receptor beta chains in this list originate from one sample, sequenced in a study of cytomegalovirus exposure and HLA in healthy donors. Primers included in the PCR were 60 Vbeta and 13 Jbeta primers. Profiled with immunoSEQ multiplex PCR; TCRdb holds only in-frame clones, not every one. This sample's table reports 130,000 or so clones. The sequenced material came from PBMCs. The receptors were sampled from a woman aged 55-69 years in good health and CMV-seronegative.

The chain joins TRBV19 to TRBJ2-2; 9 bases align to TRBD1. Germline-derived CDR1 and CDR2 are LNHDA and SQIVND (reference sequence). J lost 5 bases, V lost 4 bases, and 11 bases had no gene match. The CDR3 length is 17 residues. As DNA, the CDR3 is TGTGCCAGTAGTACCAGCCGGGACAGGGATATTACCGGGGAGCTGTTTTTT. This encodes CASSTSRDRDITGELFF.

The J gene is TRBJ2-7, the V gene TRBV6-6, with 8 nucleotides matching TRBD1. This CDR3 comprises 14 residues. Germline-derived CDR1 and CDR2 are MNHNY and SVGAGI (reference sequence). V gave up 5 bases and J gave up 4 bases; unmatched junction bases: 7. CDR3 protein: CASSPSGQGYEQYF. The CDR3 bases are TGTGCCAGCAGTCCCTCCGGACAGGGTTACGAGCAGTACTTC.

The V and J genes are TRBV5-4 and TRBJ1-4, with 8 bases identical to TRBD1. The CDR3 loop spans 15 amino acids. V lost 1 base to trimming and J lost 3 bases; unmatched junction nucleotides: 2. The germline V gene encodes CDR1 SGHNT and CDR2 YYREEE (reference sequence). CDR3 region: CASSLQGAANEKLFF. CDR3 sequence (DNA): TGTGCCAGCAGCTTGCAGGGGGCGGCTAATGAAAAACTGTTTTTT.

Remarks on this clone: The junction departs from the called germline gene at one end, perhaps through a read error. The chain uses TRBV5-5 and TRBJ2-1; the D gene is possibly TRBD2 (5 bases). The CDR3 is 15 residues long. Germline V gene data show CDR1 as SGHKS and CDR2 as YYEKEE (reference sequence). CDR3 DNA sequence: TGTGCCAGCACCTTGGCCTCGGGGTCGGGCAATGAGCAGTTCTTC. It is translated as CASTLASGSGNEQFF.

The chain couples TRBV25-1 to TRBJ2-5; D gene unclear. CDR1 and CDR2 (germline): MGHDK, SYGVNS. The V end was cut by 1 base, the J end by 2 bases, with 8 bases between. The CDR3 length is 14 residues. CDR3 sequence reads: CASSEWLQQETQYF. The DNA of the CDR3 is TGTGCCAGCAGTGAATGGTTGCAGCAAGAGACCCAGTACTTC.

The chain recombines TRBV6-1 with TRBJ1-2, with D perhaps matching TRBD1 (5 bases). Trimming stripped 2 bases from V and 8 bases from J, with 18 bases between. This CDR3 comprises 15 residues. CDR1 and CDR2 from the germline V gene are MNHNS and SASEGT. This CDR3 is CASSETGGDLYGYTF. CDR3 bases: TGTGCCAGCAGTGAAACGGGGGGGGACCTTTACGGCTACACCTTC.

The chain carries TRBV28 and TRBJ1-1; D is perhaps TRBD1 (6 bases). V dropped 6 bases and J dropped 1 base, with 15 bases sitting between them. This CDR3 is 15 amino acids long. Germline loops: CDR1 MDHEN, CDR2 SYDVKM. The CDR3 nucleotides are TGTGCCAGCAGGGGGTTGGGGGCCCCGAACACTGAAGCTTTCTTT. It translates to CASRGLGAPNTEAFF.

The chain recombines TRBV5-6 with TRBJ2-5; no definite D call. The J call is uncertain, as TRBJ2-7 better fits the DNA end. The CDR3 runs 11 residues. CDR1 is SGHDT, CDR2 YYEEEE, per germline. The CDR3 region is CASSSSYEQYF. For the CDR3, the DNA is TGTGCCAGCAGCTCATCCTACGAGCAGTACTTC.

The chain couples TRBV4-1 to TRBJ1-1; D not certain. CDR1 is MGHRA, CDR2 YSYEKL, per germline. V lost 2 bases and J 4 bases, leaving 17 bases between the germline ends. This CDR3 region has 16 residues. The CDR3 is CASSQSWTGMGTEAFF. The CDR3, as DNA: TGCGCCAGCAGCCAATCCTGGACGGGGATGGGCACTGAAGCTTTCTTT.

The chain couples TRBV5-5 to TRBJ1-2, with D unresolved. Trimming took off 0 bases at V and 1 base at J, with 7 bases between the two ends. Germline lookup yields CDR1 SGHKS and CDR2 YYEKEE (reference sequence). The CDR3 runs 14 residues. CDR3 coding DNA: TGTGCCAGCAGCTTGGCAGGTCTTAACTATGGCTACACCTTC. It is translated as CASSLAGLNYGYTF.

V and J are TRBV5-1 and TRBJ1-4, with D unresolved. This CDR3 spans 17 amino acids. V gave up 1 base and J gave up 0 bases, with 13 bases separating them. Germline assignment: CDR1 SGHRS and CDR2 YFSETQ. The CDR3 loop is CASSLLGPAATNEKLFF. Here the CDR3 DNA reads TGCGCCAGCAGCTTGTTGGGCCCCGCCGCAACTAATGAAAAACTGTTTTTT.

The chain carries TRBV18 and TRBJ2-6; 10 bases match TRBD1. The junction had 11 bases not matched to a gene; V was cut back by 3 bases and J by 0 bases. The CDR3 contains 20 residues. CDR1 KGHSH and CDR2 LQKENI come from the germline V gene. The CDR3 loop is CASSPRTGGTPISGANVLTF. CDR3 nucleotide sequence: TGTGCCAGCTCACCGCGGACAGGGGGAACACCGATCTCTGGGGCCAACGTCCTGACTTTC. Full variable domain (outside the CDR3, taken from reference TRBV18 and TRBJ2-6): NAGVMQNPRHLVRRRGQEARLRCSPMKGHSHVYWYRQLPEEGLKFMVYLQKENIIDESGMPKERFSAEFPKEGPSILRIQQVVRGDSAAYFCASSPRTGGTPISGANVLTFGAGSRLTVL.

The rearrangement links TRBV6-1 to TRBJ1-2, with TRBD1 as a possible D gene (6 bases). Trimming left V 1 base short and J 8 bases short, with 11 bases between. Per germline, CDR1 MNHNS and CDR2 SASEGT. This CDR3 is 13 amino acids long. The CDR3 DNA is TGTGCCAGCAGTGAAGGGGGACAATGGGGCTACACCTTC. Translation: CASSEGGQWGYTF.

The V and J genes are TRBV2 and TRBJ2-7; perhaps TRBD1 as D (6 bases). V lost 3 bases and J 12 bases, leaving 18 bases between the germline ends. The CDR3 is made up of 13 amino acids. The V gene's germline CDR1 is SNHLY and CDR2 FYNNEI. The CDR3, as DNA: TGTGCCAGCAGTGAGCAGGGGTCGGATGGTTGGTACTTC. Protein sequence: CASSEQGSDGWYF.

The genes are TRBV5-1 and TRBJ2-7; 7 positions match TRBD1. This CDR3 region has 15 residues. V trimming: 1 base; J trimming: 5 bases; junction bases outside the gene matches: 9. Germline V gene data show CDR1 as SGHRS and CDR2 as YFSETQ. CDR3 in amino acids: CASSLPQLTGDEQYF. CDR3 sequence (DNA): TGCGCCAGCAGCTTGCCTCAACTAACAGGGGACGAGCAGTACTTC. The full variable domain, completed using reference TRBV5-1 and TRBJ2-7, is KAGVTQTPRYLIKTRGQQVTLSCSPISGHRSVSWYQQTPGQGLQFLFEYFSETQRNKGNFPGRFSGRQFSNSRSEMNVSTLELGDSALYLCASSLPQLTGDEQYFGPGTRLTVT.

This chain links TRBV21-1 with TRBJ1-1; the table names TRBD1, a call not compared with the DNA. TRBV21-1 is recorded as a pseudogene. The CDR3 covers 18 residues. The CDR3 nucleotides read TGTGCCAGCGTCCATATAGGCCCGACTGTGGACAGACGCACTGAAGCTTTCTTT. This codes for CASVHIGPTVDRRTEAFF.

V is TRBV6-6 and J is TRBJ2-7; possible D gene TRBD2, 7 bases. Germline lookup yields CDR1 MNHNY and CDR2 SVGAGI (reference sequence). CDR3 size: 14 residues. V lost 6 bases and J lost 1, with 13 bases in between. The DNA of the CDR3 is TGTGCCAGCAGACTACAGGGAGGGTCCTACGAGCAGTACTTC. Its protein product is CASRLQGGSYEQYF.

The rearrangement uses TRBV2 and TRBJ1-2; 7 bases fit TRBD1. From germline, CDR1 is SNHLY and CDR2 FYNNEI. V trimming: 4 bases; J trimming: 6 bases; junction bases outside the gene matches: 14. This CDR3 is 16 amino acids long. DNA of the CDR3: TGTGCCAGCAGTGCCCTAGTCCGAACAGGGGAGGATGGCTACACCTTC. Translated, it gives CASSALVRTGEDGYTF.

The chain recombines TRBV28 with TRBJ2-2, with a possible D match to TRBD1 (5 bases). The CDR3 is made up of 15 amino acids. Trimming took off 7 bases at V and 1 base at J, with 13 bases between the two ends. Germline CDR1 MDHEN, CDR2 SYDVKM. This CDR3 reads CASIKGQRNTGELFF. The CDR3 DNA sequence: TGTGCCAGCATCAAAGGACAAAGGAACACCGGGGAGCTGTTTTTT.